A single sample gave rise to the 30 T cell receptor beta chains below, sequenced in a study of T-cell memory formation after mild COVID-19. TCRdb reprocessed the 5' RACE reads with MiXCR, giving one entry per CDR3 protein. Among 300,000 to 350,000 distinct CDR3 sequences listed, 13% were seen once. Sequenced: PBMCs or a T cell subset sorted from them (not recorded which). Source of these receptors: a man between 18 and 35 years old who had mild COVID-19 (a few samples of this study predate the infection). Cell type and time point are not known.

V usage is TRBV12-3 or TRBV12-4 and J usage is TRBJ2-2; TRBD2 aligns across 10 bases. The CDR3 is 17 residues long. V was pared by 1 base and J by 0 bases, with 2 bases of the junction left unmatched. CDR3 amino acids: CASSLVAGGSNTGELFF. The CDR3, as DNA: TGTGCCAGCAGTTTAGTAGCGGGGGGCTCGAACACCGGGGAGCTGTTTTTT.

This clonotype has more than one count but fewer than ten. This sequence joins TRBV20-1 and TRBJ2-2; D is unresolved. V gave up 4 bases and J gave up 2 bases, with 17 bases separating them. The CDR3 extends over 16 amino acids. CDR1 is DFQATT, CDR2 SNEGSKA, per germline (reference sequence). The CDR3 nucleotides are TGCAGTGCTACTCTCTTACAGACTCCAAACACCGGGGAGCTGTTTTTT. It specifies CSATLLQTPNTGELFF.

The chain is built from TRBV19 and TRBJ2-6; D gene unclear. V gave up 5 bases and J gave up 1 base, with 9 bases separating them. Germline-derived CDR1 and CDR2 are LNHDA and SQIVND (reference sequence). The CDR3 extends over 15 amino acids. The chain's CDR3 is CASSPWSSGANVLTF. In DNA, the CDR3 is TGTGCCAGTAGTCCTTGGAGTTCTGGGGCCAACGTCCTGACTTTC.

This chain links TRBV15 with TRBJ2-7; either TRBD1 or TRBD2 may supply D (6 bases each). This CDR3 is built from 12 residues. The germline V gene encodes CDR1 LNHNV and CDR2 YYDKDF (reference sequence). V lost 3 bases and J lost 8, with 11 bases in between. The CDR3: CATSSGGGKQYV. The CDR3 DNA follows: TGTGCCACCAGCAGCGGAGGGGGTAAGCAGTACGTC.

This clonotype came up a few times. J is TRBJ2-7 and V is TRBV9, with TRBD1 matching 9 bases. Germline V gene sequence: CDR1 SGDLS, CDR2 YYNGEE. The CDR3 is made up of 13 amino acids. With 4 bases clipped from V and 7 bases from J, the junction kept 6 bases outside the gene matches. The CDR3 DNA sequence: TGTGCCAGCAGCCCGGGGACAGGGCGTGAGCAGTACTTC. Amino acids: CASSPGTGREQYF. The complete variable domain, with remaining parts taken from reference TRBV9 and TRBJ2-7, reads DSGVTQTPKHLITATGQRVTLRCSPRSGDLSVYWYQQSLDQGLQFLIQYYNGEERAKGNILERFSAQQFPDLHSELNLSSLELGDSALYFCASSPGTGREQYFGPGTRLTVT.

The chain uses TRBV9 and TRBJ2-7; 10 bases line up with TRBD1. CDR1 is SGDLS and CDR2 is YYNGEE in the germline V gene. The length of the CDR3 is 15 residues. The V and J ends lost 5 bases and 2 bases, in that order; junction bases with no gene match: 7. CDR3 nucleotide sequence: TGTGCCAGCAGTTACTCCGGGACAGGGGCCTACGAGCAGTACTTC. Translated, it gives CASSYSGTGAYEQYF.

This clonotype was detected a few times. The rearrangement uses TRBV29-1 and TRBJ2-7; TRBD2 matches 10 bases. The germline CDR1 and CDR2 sequences are SQVTM and ANQGSEA. This CDR3 comprises 13 residues. Trimming cost V 5 bases and J 0 bases; bases outside gene matches: 1. Here the CDR3 reads CSVLAGDSYEQYF. CDR3 DNA: TGCAGCGTTCTAGCGGGGGACTCCTACGAGCAGTACTTC.

This chain links TRBV4-1 with TRBJ2-1, with a possible D match to TRBD2 (6 bases). The V gene lost 0 bases and the J gene lost 6 bases, with 15 bases spanning the gap. Per the germline V gene, CDR1 is MGHRA and CDR2 is YSYEKL. The CDR3 has 16 residues. The DNA of the CDR3 is TGCGCCAGCAGCCAAGAGGTCCGGACTATCTCCAATGAGCAGTTCTTC. This gives the protein CASSQEVRTISNEQFF.

This chain connects TRBV4-3 to TRBJ1-5, with a weak D call TRBD1 (5 bases). This CDR3 comprises 15 residues. Trimming removed 5 bases from V and 7 bases from J, with 18 bases in between. Germline V gives CDR1 LGHNA, CDR2 YSLEER. In DNA form, the CDR3 reads TGCGCCAGCAGCTTCGGACGGGGCGGGGGACAGCCCCAGCATTTT. Translated, it gives CASSFGRGGGQPQHF.

A few counts support this clonotype. J is TRBJ2-5 and V is TRBV7-2, with D possibly TRBD2 on 5 matching bases. V was pared by 5 bases and J by 5 bases, with 12 bases between. Germline V gene data show CDR1 as SGHTA and CDR2 as FQGNSA. The CDR3 contains 13 residues. The CDR3 region is CASSPNAGETQYF. The CDR3 coding sequence is TGTGCCAGCAGCCCTAATGCGGGTGAGACCCAGTACTTC.

The genes are TRBV7-2 and TRBJ2-5; D gene ambiguous. V lost 2 bases to trimming and J lost 3 bases, with 10 bases between them. CDR3 length equals 14 residues. The germline V gene has CDR1 SGHTA and CDR2 FQGNSA. The CDR3 bases are TGTGCCAGCAGCTTAAGTAGGCAGAAAGAGACCCAGTACTTC. Protein sequence: CASSLSRQKETQYF.

Only a few counts were recorded for this clonotype. The junction shows a germline mismatch at one end, possibly a read error. The J gene is TRBJ2-4, the V gene TRBV7-2, with D possibly TRBD1 on 5 matching bases. The CDR3 has 14 residues. Germline CDR1 is SGHTA and CDR2 is FQGNSA. DNA of the CDR3: TGTGCCAGCAGCTTACCGACAGCCGAAAACATTCAGTACTTC. Protein product: CASSLPTAENIQYF.

The CDR3: CSARRQGPSYEQYF. CDR3 in DNA: TGCAGTGCTCGCCGACAGGGGCCGTCCTACGAGCAGTACTTC. The genes are TRBV20-1 and TRBJ2-7; 8 bases fit TRBD1. The ends lost 5 bases at V and 1 base at J; junction bases unmatched: 7. There are 14 residues in the CDR3. CDR1 and CDR2 from the germline V gene are DFQATT and SNEGSKA (reference sequence).

The genes are TRBV27 and TRBJ2-7; the D is unclear. V was cut by 4 bases and J by 6 bases, with 10 bases left in between. The V gene's germline CDR1 is MNHEY and CDR2 SMNVEV (reference sequence). The CDR3 contains 12 residues. The CDR3 spells CASSSSGSEQYF. CDR3 bases: TGTGCCAGCAGTTCCTCCGGCTCCGAGCAGTACTTC.

This clonotype was seen a few times. The chain joins TRBV28 to TRBJ2-5, with D maybe TRBD1 (5 bases). Per germline, CDR1 MDHEN and CDR2 SYDVKM. Trimming took off 8 bases at V and 1 base at J, with 8 bases between the two ends. The CDR3 length is 12 residues. The CDR3 spells CASRQGQETQYF. The CDR3 DNA reads as TGTGCCAGCCGGCAGGGCCAAGAGACCCAGTACTTC.

This clonotype occurred a few times. The chain uses TRBV5-1 and TRBJ2-2, with unresolved D. The CDR3 totals 14 residues. Germline V CDR1 and CDR2: SGHRS, YFSETQ. The V gene lost 0 bases and the J gene lost 4 bases, with 7 bases spanning the gap. The CDR3 DNA is TGCGCCAGCAGCTTGGTTTCAACCACCGGGGAGCTGTTTTTT. Translation: CASSLVSTTGELFF.

This clonotype appeared a few times. This chain connects TRBV6-6 to TRBJ2-7, with D perhaps TRBD1 (6 bases). This CDR3 is built from 15 residues. Germline V gene lookup returns CDR1 MNHNY and CDR2 SVGAGI (reference sequence). Trimming took off 0 bases at V and 12 bases at J, with 21 bases between the two ends. CDR3 sequence: CASSYSKQGIYGLYF. DNA for the CDR3: TGTGCCAGCAGTTACTCGAAACAGGGAATATACGGTTTGTACTTC.

CDR3 loop: CASSPRTSGGLNEQFF. CDR3 in DNA: TGTGCCAGCAGCCCTCGGACTAGCGGGGGCCTCAATGAGCAGTTCTTC. The chain combines TRBV7-9 with TRBJ2-1; 13 nucleotides agree with TRBD2. Germline CDR1 reads SEHNR; CDR2 reads FQNEAQ (reference sequence). The J segment lost 6 bases and the V segment lost 5 bases, leaving 7 bases of the junction unmatched. CDR3 length equals 16 residues.

This clonotype has just a few counts. The chain employs TRBV19 and TRBJ2-7; no clear D. Trimming took 5 bases from V and 1 from J, leaving 15 bases between them. This CDR3 region has 15 residues. Germline lookup yields CDR1 LNHDA and CDR2 SQIVND (reference sequence). CDR3 in DNA: TGTGCCAGTAGTGCGGACGGGTCCGTGTCCTACGAGCAGTACTTC. Protein sequence: CASSADGSVSYEQYF.

This clonotype showed up many times. The V call is TRBV25-1, the J call TRBJ1-2, with a possible D match to TRBD1 (6 bases). Trimming pared 2 bases from V and 7 bases from J, leaving 14 bases between. CDR3 length: 14 amino acids. Germline V CDR1 and CDR2: MGHDK, SYGVNS. In nucleotides, the CDR3 is TGTGCCAGCAGTGAAGTAGGGGGGATTGGTGGCTACACCTTC. Protein sequence: CASSEVGGIGGYTF.

This clonotype was recorded a few times. This chain joins TRBV4-3 and TRBJ1-3; 7 bases agree with TRBD1. V was pared by 1 base and J by 8 bases, with 5 bases of the junction left unmatched. The CDR3 spans 14 residues. Germline V gives CDR1 LGHNA, CDR2 YSLEER. The chain's CDR3 is CASSQGYRGYTIYF. The CDR3 nucleotides are TGCGCCAGCAGCCAAGGGTACAGGGGATACACCATATATTTT.

Comment on this clonotype: The junction differs from germline at one of its ends, possibly a read error. The chain couples TRBV9 to TRBJ2-6; D is unclear. This CDR3 has 16 amino acids. Looked up from germline, CDR1 is SGDLS and CDR2 is YYNGEE. CDR3 DNA: TGTGCCAGCACCGTAGCTAGAGTCTCTGGGGCCAACGTCCTGACTTTC. Translation: CASTVARVSGANVLTF.

The chain has TRBV7-2 and TRBJ2-3; 9 nucleotides match TRBD2. Germline trimming cut 1 base from V and 8 bases from J; bases unmatched to any gene: 13. Germline V gene lookup returns CDR1 SGHTA and CDR2 FQGNSA. The CDR3 loop spans 17 amino acids. CDR3 in amino acids: CASSLVFRRGGTGTQYF. The CDR3 region has the DNA TGTGCCAGCAGCTTAGTCTTTCGGCGGGGGGGCACGGGTACGCAGTATTTT. The whole variable domain, filled in from reference TRBV7-2 and TRBJ2-3, reads GAGVSQSPSNKVTEKGKDVELRCDPISGHTALYWYRQSLGQGLEFLIYFQGNSAPDKSGLPSDRFSAERTGGSVSTLTIQRTQQEDSAVYLCASSLVFRRGGTGTQYFGPGTRLTVL.

The chain is built from TRBV21-1 and TRBJ2-7; TRBD2, the table's D call, was not compared with the DNA. TRBV21-1 is classified as a pseudogene. This CDR3 is built from 17 residues. CDR3 DNA: TGTGCCAGCAGCAAAGCGCTGGCTAGCGGGAGCTCCTACGAGCAGTACGTC. This gives the protein CASSKALASGSSYEQYV.

This chain connects TRBV28 to TRBJ1-2; D gene unclear. Germline V gene lookup returns CDR1 MDHEN and CDR2 SYDVKM. With 10 bases removed from V and 7 bases from J, the gap between germline ends came to 7 bases. CDR3 length: 9 amino acids. CDR3 DNA: TGTGCCACAGTGGGTGGCTACACCTTC. Its protein is CATVGGYTF.

This clonotype was seen many times. The CDR3 nucleotides read TGTGCCTGGAGTTCGGGAGCGAAAGATGCCTCCGAGCAGTACTTC. Protein sequence: CAWSSGAKDASEQYF. This rearrangement joins TRBV30 to TRBJ2-7, with D possibly being TRBD2 (6 bases). Germline loops: CDR1 GTSNPN, CDR2 SVGIG (reference sequence). CDR3 length: 15 residues. Trimming cost V 2 bases and J 6 bases, with 20 bases left between them.

This clonotype was picked up many times. The chain is built from TRBV7-3 and TRBJ2-2, with 7 bases identical to TRBD2. CDR3 size: 17 residues. The germline V gene has CDR1 SGHTA and CDR2 FQGTGA. Trimming cost V 5 bases and J 2 bases; bases outside gene matches: 11. The chain's CDR3 is CASSDGRGTTNTGELFF. The CDR3 coding sequence is TGTGCCAGCAGCGACGGACGAGGGACTACCAACACCGGGGAGCTGTTTTTT.

V gene TRBV7-2 combines with J gene TRBJ2-7, with D possibly matching TRBD2 (5 bases). Germline assignment: CDR1 SGHTA and CDR2 FQGNSA. CDR3 length equals 13 residues. The V gene lost 5 bases and the J gene lost 5 bases, with 13 bases spanning the gap. CDR3: CASSGRGTHEQYF. The CDR3 DNA follows: TGTGCCAGCAGCGGCCGGGGTACCCACGAGCAGTACTTC. Together with reference TRBV7-2 and TRBJ2-7, the CDR3 gives the full variable domain: GAGVSQSPSNKVTEKGKDVELRCDPISGHTALYWYRQSLGQGLEFLIYFQGNSAPDKSGLPSDRFSAERTGGSVSTLTIQRTQQEDSAVYLCASSGRGTHEQYFGPGTRLTVT.

The chain is built from TRBV12-3 or TRBV12-4 and TRBJ2-7; possibly TRBD1 for D (5 bases). The V end was cut by 5 bases, the J end by 4 bases, with 9 bases between. CDR3 length equals 12 residues. The CDR3: CASSQGHYEQYF. The CDR3 DNA is TGTGCCAGCAGTCAAGGACATTACGAGCAGTACTTC.

This clonotype has a count of ten or more. The J gene is TRBJ2-3, the V gene TRBV20-1; D is ambiguous. The germline CDR1 and CDR2 sequences are DFQATT and SNEGSKA (reference sequence). The CDR3 is 14 amino acids. With 5 bases removed from V and 3 bases from J, the gap between germline ends came to 15 bases. The CDR3 here is CSAVDASGTDTQYF. CDR3 bases: TGCAGTGCTGTGGACGCTTCAGGAACAGATACGCAGTATTTT.